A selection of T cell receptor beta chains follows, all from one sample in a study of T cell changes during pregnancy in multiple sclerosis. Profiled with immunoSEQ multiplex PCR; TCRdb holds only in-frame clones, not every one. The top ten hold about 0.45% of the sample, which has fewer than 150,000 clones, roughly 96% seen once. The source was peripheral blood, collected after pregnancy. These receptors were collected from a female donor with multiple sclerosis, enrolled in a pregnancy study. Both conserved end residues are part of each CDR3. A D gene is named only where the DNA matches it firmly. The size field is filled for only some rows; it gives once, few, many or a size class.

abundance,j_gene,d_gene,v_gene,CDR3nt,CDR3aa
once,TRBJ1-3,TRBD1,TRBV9,TGTGCCAGCAGCGCAGGACAGGGATCAAGGTCTGGAAACACCATATATTTT,CASSAGQGSRSGNTIYF
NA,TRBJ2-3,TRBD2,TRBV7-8,TGTGCCAGCAGCTTAGGAGTTACTAGCGGGAGCCCAGATACGCAGTATTTT,CASSLGVTSGSPDTQYF
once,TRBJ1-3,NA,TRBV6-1,TGTGCCAGCAGGGACGCGGGGCTAGTTGACACCATATATTTT,CASRDAGLVDTIYF
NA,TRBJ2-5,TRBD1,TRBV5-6,TGTGCCAGCAGGCGTCAGACAGGGGGCTTTGAGACCCAGTACTTC,CASRRQTGGFETQYF
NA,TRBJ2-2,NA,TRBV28,TGTGCCAGCATGTCGATCGGGGGTGGTGCCGGGGAGCTGTTTTTT,CASMSIGGGAGELFF
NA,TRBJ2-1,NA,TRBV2,TGTGCCAGCAGTGAGACTACTACGCGAAATGAGCAGTTCTTC,CASSETTTRNEQFF
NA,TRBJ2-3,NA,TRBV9,TGTGCCAGCAGCGTCCCTCTGATGCAGGCAGATACGCAGTATTTT,CASSVPLMQADTQYF
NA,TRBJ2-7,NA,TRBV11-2,TGTGCCAGCAGCTTAGAGTTTCTCTCCTACGAGCAGTACTTC,CASSLEFLSYEQYF
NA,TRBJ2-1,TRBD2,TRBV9,TGTGCCAGCAGCACGGGGGGGGTGAAGCGTGTCTCCTACAATGAGCAGTTCTTC,CASSTGGVKRVSYNEQFF
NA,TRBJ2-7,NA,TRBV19,TGTGCCAGTAGTATTACGATAGGAGGCAACGAGCAGTACTTC,CASSITIGGNEQYF
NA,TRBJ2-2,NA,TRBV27,TGTGCCAGCAGCGTAGGAGTATCGAACACCGGGGAGCTGTTTTTT,CASSVGVSNTGELFF